This TCR beta chain was observed in a study of T cells in Graves' hyperthyroidism and ophthalmopathy (dated by TCRdb to about 2019). Regarding the study in general: Peripheral blood was collected at initial diagnosis, before any treatment. The roughly 90 discovery patients were divided at random into training and test sets in a 7:3 ratio. Thyroid tissue and blood T-cell repertoires from roughly 6 Graves' hyperthyroidism patients were also compared in the study. According to the paper, TCR Vbeta CDR3 sequencing was carried out on 135 peripheral blood samples, which came from under 50 ophthalmopathy, around 74 hyperthyroidism and approximately 17 progressor patients. Prospective prediction of ophthalmopathy was tested in an independent validation cohort consisting of 18 to 20 hyperthyroidism patients and 17 patients who later progressed to ophthalmopathy. Once sampling was done, hyperthyroidism patients were given methimazole at a starting dose of 30 mg daily, whereas ophthalmopathy patients were given high-dose intravenous methylprednisolone. To identify TCR V-J signatures that set the groups apart, the researchers used a discovery cohort of 90 to 100 patients, made up of around 40 with Graves' ophthalmopathy and 57 with stable Graves' hyperthyroidism. What the research found in general, with its limitations: No statistical method was used to fix the sample size in advance, and group allocation was not hidden from the investigators. During validation, the model predicted progression to ophthalmopathy a median of roughly six months ahead of onset, with 60% to 71% sensitivity and under 85% specificity. Ophthalmopathy was separated from stable hyperthyroidism by a 13 V-J signature model, with around 90% sensitivity and just over 81% specificity obtained in cross-validation and 80%/75% obtained in testing. Most expanded thyroid clonotypes (frequency above 0.001) were also detected in blood, suggesting blood repertoires may reflect thyroid immune responses.

As encoded in the germline V gene (reference sequence), CDR1 is SGHNT while CDR2 is YYREEE. Trimming takes 5 bases from V and 5 bases from J, and the germline ends sit 17 bases apart. Including the terminal cysteine and phenylalanine, the CDR3 comprises 14 residues. This entry keeps only the CDR3 DNA: 42 bases, framed from base 1. Hyperthyroidism patients were aged 18 to 65 years and newly diagnosed, with disease duration of less than 2 months. The study excluded patients with uncontrolled infections, other autoimmune diseases, pregnancy or lactation. Clinical symptoms, serum thyroxine and TRAb, thyroid ultrasound, and orbital computed tomography formed the basis for the diagnoses. Blood from progressor patients was drawn when they were first diagnosed with hyperthyroidism, before any ophthalmopathy symptoms appeared. PBMCs were isolated from about 10 ml of fresh peripheral blood by Ficoll-Paque density gradient centrifugation. Progressor patients were initially diagnosed with Graves' hyperthyroidism and developed ophthalmopathy during follow-up. Trizol reagent was used to extract total RNA, and RNA quality was then checked on an Agilent 2100 Bioanalyzer.

With regard to this clonotype: Its antigen has not been determined. No quality values exist for individual bases; no much larger clone is one base distant.

TCR beta CDR3 regions were amplified from RNA transcripts. For the first round of RT-PCR on the TCR CDR3, the HTBI primer set was used together with the Qiagen OneStep RT-PCR kit. Libraries were constructed in a second round of multiplex PCR, after which size selection and purification were carried out. Paired-end sequencing of the libraries was performed with 100 bp reads on an Illumina HiSeq2000. The paper's data handling went like this. SOAPnuke was used to process the raw data, throwing out any read that contained adapters or uncalled bases, had a mean Phred below 15, or lacked an exact constant-primer or identifier match. COPE v1.2.5 was used to merge the high-quality paired reads, and each unique nucleotide sequence was defined as a clonotype. MiTCR v1.1 was used to align clonotypes to the IMGT TRBV, TRBD and TRBJ reference segments. The analysis was restricted to V-J combinations with a frequency above 0.0001, which together covered 98% to 99.2% of the repertoires. A TCS score was defined as the ratio of F50 (clonal expansion) to E x V (chaos), with BLOSUM62-based TCRdist applied between CDR3 peptides within each V-J. Welch's t-statistics and random forest reduced 450 to 600 V-J features to about 12, which were used in a naive Bayes classifier (R e1071). In-frame beta chains were kept once TCRdb had trimmed the public reads at Q25 with fastp and called clones with MiXCR. Every distinct CDR3 protein forms one entry, paired with its most common genes and DNA. TCRdb assigned the V and J calls; the authors' analysis was not used. This sample is represented by around 380,000 distinct CDR3 sequences; 13% of them were singletons. In total, the top ten clones hold roughly 20% of the sample.

The receptor chain draws on TRBV5-4 and TRBJ2-7; confidence is insufficient to name the D gene. The TCR sequence derives from a man aged 30 to 45 with Graves' hyperthyroidism that later progressed to Graves' ophthalmopathy. The sample was blood. Here the CDR3 is given as CASSLTSEIHEQYF. Here is the DNA: TGTGCCAGCAGTCTGACCAGTGAGATCCACGAGCAGTACTTC.